The subject of this entry is one T cell receptor (beta chain). Its specificity is not known. The V end was cut by 7 bases, the J end by 0 bases, with 18 bases between. The CDR3 contains 17 residues. Germline assignment: CDR1 SNHLY and CDR2 FYNNEI. Each TCR cDNA library carried sample-specific barcodes on both ends. In TCRdb, the 5' RACE reads were re-called with MiXCR into one record per CDR3 protein. This sample carries roughly 340,000 distinct CDR3 sequences, under 30% of them seen once, and the ten largest clones take about 6.1%. This record comes from a study of identical twins' blood T cells. Whole-study results and caveats: Twins shared more top CDR3 clonotypes than unrelated donors did. Shared CDR3 clonotype counts between two donors mainly tracked the product of their cloneset sizes, twins included.

The source is a woman between 18 and 49 years old in good health. Sequences were obtained from PBMCs. The chain combines TRBV2 with TRBJ2-2; no clear D gene. The DNA of the CDR3 is TGTGCCAGCACTCAAGTAGGTGGCGAGACGAACACCGGGGAGCTGTTTTTT. Its translation is CASTQVGGETNTGELFF.